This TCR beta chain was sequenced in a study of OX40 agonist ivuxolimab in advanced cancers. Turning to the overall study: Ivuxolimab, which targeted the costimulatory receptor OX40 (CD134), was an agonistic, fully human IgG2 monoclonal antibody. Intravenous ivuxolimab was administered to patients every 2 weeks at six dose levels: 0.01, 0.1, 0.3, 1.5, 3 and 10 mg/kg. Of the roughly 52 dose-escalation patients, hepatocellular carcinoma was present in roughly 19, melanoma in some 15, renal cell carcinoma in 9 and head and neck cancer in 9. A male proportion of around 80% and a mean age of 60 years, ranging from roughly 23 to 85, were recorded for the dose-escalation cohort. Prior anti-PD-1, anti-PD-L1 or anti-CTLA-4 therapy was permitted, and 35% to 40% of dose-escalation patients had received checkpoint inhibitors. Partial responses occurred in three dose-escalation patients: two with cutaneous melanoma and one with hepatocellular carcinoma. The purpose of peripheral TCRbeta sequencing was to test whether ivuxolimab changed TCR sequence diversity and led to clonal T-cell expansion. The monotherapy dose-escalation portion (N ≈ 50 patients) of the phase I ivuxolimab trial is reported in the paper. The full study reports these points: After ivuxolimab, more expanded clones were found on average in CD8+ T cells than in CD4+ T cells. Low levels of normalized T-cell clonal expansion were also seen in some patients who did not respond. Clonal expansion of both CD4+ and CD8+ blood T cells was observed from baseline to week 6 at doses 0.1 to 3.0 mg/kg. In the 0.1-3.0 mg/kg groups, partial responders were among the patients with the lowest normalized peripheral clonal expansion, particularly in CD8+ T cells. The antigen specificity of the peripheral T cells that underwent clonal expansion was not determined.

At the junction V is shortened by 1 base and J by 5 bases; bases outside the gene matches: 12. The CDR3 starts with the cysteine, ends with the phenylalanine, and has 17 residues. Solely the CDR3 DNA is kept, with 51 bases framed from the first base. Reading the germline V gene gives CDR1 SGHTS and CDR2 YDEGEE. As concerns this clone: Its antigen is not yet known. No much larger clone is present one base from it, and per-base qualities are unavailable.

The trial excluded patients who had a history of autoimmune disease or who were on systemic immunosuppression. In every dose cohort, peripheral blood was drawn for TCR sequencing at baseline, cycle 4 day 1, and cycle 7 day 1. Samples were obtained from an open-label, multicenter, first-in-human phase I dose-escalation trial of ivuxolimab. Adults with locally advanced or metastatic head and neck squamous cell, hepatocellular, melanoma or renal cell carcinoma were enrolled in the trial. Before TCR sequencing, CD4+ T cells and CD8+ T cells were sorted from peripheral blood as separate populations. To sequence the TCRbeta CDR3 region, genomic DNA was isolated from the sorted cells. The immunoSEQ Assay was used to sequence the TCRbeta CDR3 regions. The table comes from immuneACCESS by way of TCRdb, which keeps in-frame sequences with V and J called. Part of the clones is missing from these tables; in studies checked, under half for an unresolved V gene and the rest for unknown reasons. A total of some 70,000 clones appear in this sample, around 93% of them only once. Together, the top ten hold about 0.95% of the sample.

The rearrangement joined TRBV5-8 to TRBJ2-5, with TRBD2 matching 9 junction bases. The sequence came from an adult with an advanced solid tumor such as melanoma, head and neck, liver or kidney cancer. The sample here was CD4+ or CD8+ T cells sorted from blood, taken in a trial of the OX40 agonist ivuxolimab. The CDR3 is CASSLSQVSAGGETQYF. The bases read TGTGCCAGCAGCTTGTCACAGGTGTCCGCGGGGGGGGAGACCCAGTACTTC.